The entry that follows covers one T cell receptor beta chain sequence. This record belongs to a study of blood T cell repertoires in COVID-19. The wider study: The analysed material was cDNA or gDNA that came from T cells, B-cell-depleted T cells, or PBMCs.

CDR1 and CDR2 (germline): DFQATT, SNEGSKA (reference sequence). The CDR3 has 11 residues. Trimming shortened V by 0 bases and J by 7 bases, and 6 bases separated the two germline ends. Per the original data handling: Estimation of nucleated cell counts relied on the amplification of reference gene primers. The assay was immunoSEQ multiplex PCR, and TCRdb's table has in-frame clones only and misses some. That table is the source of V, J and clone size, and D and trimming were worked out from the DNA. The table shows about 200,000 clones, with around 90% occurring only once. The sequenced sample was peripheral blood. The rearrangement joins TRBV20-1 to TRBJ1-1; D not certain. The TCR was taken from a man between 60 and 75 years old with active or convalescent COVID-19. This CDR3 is CSARETGEAFF. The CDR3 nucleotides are TGCAGTGCTAGAGAAACGGGTGAAGCTTTCTTT.